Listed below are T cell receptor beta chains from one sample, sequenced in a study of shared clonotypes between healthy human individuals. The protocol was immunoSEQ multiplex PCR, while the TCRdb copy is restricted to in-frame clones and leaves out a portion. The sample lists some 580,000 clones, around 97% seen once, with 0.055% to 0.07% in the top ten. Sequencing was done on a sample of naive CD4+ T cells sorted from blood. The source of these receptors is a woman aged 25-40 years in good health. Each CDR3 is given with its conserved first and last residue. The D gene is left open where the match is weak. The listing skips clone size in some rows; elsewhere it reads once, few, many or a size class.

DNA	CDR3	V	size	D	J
TGTGCCAGTAGGAGACCGGACAGCGGGACTCTCAATGAGCAGTTCTTC	CASRRPDSGTLNEQFF	TRBV19	.	.	TRBJ2-1
TGTGCCAGCACGGACAGGACCTACGAGCAGTACTTC	CASTDRTYEQYF	TRBV2	.	TRBD1	TRBJ2-7
TGTGCCAGCAGTTCTGTGCGGACCACTGAAGCTTTCTTT	CASSSVRTTEAFF	TRBV6-5	.	.	TRBJ1-1
TGTGCCAGCAGCGCCCTACTAGGGGGGCAAGAGACCCAGTACTTC	CASSALLGGQETQYF	TRBV7-9	.	.	TRBJ2-5
TGCGCCAGCAGCTTAACCCGGATTTCGACTGAAGCTTTCTTT	CASSLTRISTEAFF	TRBV5-1	.	.	TRBJ1-1
TGTGCCAGCAGCTTACGACAGGGTATTACGGAGACCCAGTACTTC	CASSLRQGITETQYF	TRBV5-4	.	TRBD1	TRBJ2-5
TGTGCCAGCAGCGTTAACAGGTTCTCCTACGAGCAGTACTTC	CASSVNRFSYEQYF	TRBV11-3	.	.	TRBJ2-7
TGTGCCAGTAGTATAGGAGGGAGCGGTTTATACGAGCAGTACTTC	CASSIGGSGLYEQYF	TRBV19	once	.	TRBJ2-7
TGTGCCAGCACCTACGGACAGTCTGGAAACACCATATATTTT	CASTYGQSGNTIYF	TRBV28	.	.	TRBJ1-3
TGCAGCGTTGACCCCTCCGTAGGCACTGAAGCTTTCTTT	CSVDPSVGTEAFF	TRBV29-1	.	.	TRBJ1-1
TGTGCCAGCAGTCCAACCACGGGACCGAACACTGAAGCTTTCTTT	CASSPTTGPNTEAFF	TRBV27	.	.	TRBJ1-1
TGCGCCAGCAGCCAGGGACTAGCGGGAGGCTACAATGAGCAGTTCTTC	CASSQGLAGGYNEQFF	TRBV5-1	.	TRBD2	TRBJ2-1
TGCGCCAGCAGCTTGGGTTCCTTTACAGGGCCCACCGGTGGGGAAAAACTGTTTTTT	CASSLGSFTGPTGGEKLFF	TRBV5-1	.	.	TRBJ1-4
TGTGCCAGCAGGCCACAGGGGCAAGATACGCAGTATTTT	CASRPQGQDTQYF	TRBV6-6	.	TRBD1	TRBJ2-3
TGTGCCACCAGCCAGGGACAGGGCAATCAGCCCCAGCATTTT	CATSQGQGNQPQHF	TRBV15	.	TRBD1	TRBJ1-5
TGTGCCAGCAGCTTGCGCCTAGCGGAGCGGGGTGAGCAGTTCTTC	CASSLRLAERGEQFF	TRBV5-4	.	TRBD2	TRBJ2-1
TGTGCCAGCAGTCCCGCCCGGCAGGGTCCTTCCCCGTACTTC	CASSPARQGPSPYF	TRBV28	.	.	TRBJ2-5
TGTGCCAGTAGTATCCGAGGGGAAGTCACCGGGGAGCTGTTTTTT	CASSIRGEVTGELFF	TRBV19	.	.	TRBJ2-2
TGTGCCAGCAGTTTACAGGGCAATGAGCAGTTCTTC	CASSLQGNEQFF	TRBV6-5	.	.	TRBJ2-1
TGTGCCAGCAGTGAATATTCCTGGACTAGCGGGAGGGCCATGTTCTTC	CASSEYSWTSGRAMFF	TRBV25-1	once	TRBD2	TRBJ2-1
TGTGCCACCAGCCGGGACACGGGGGATCCCTACAATGAGCAGTTCTTC	CATSRDTGDPYNEQFF	TRBV15	.	.	TRBJ2-1
TGTGCCAGCAGTCCGCGATACGAGCAGTACTTC	CASSPRYEQYF	TRBV2	.	.	TRBJ2-7
TGCGCCAGCAGCCAAGCCCGGGACAGCCTTGGAGATACGCAGTATTTT	CASSQARDSLGDTQYF	TRBV4-1	.	TRBD1	TRBJ2-3
TGTGCCAGCAGACCCGCGGTAATACTAGCCTACGAGCAGTACTTC	CASRPAVILAYEQYF	TRBV28	.	.	TRBJ2-7
TGTGCCAGCAGTTACCGACAGGGTGGAGGCAATGAGCAGTTCTTC	CASSYRQGGGNEQFF	TRBV6-6	.	TRBD1	TRBJ2-1
TGTGCCAGCAGTTTGCCCGGGACGGGCTCCTACGAGCAGTACTTC	CASSLPGTGSYEQYF	TRBV28	.	.	TRBJ2-7
TGTGCCAGCAGTTTATATATTAGCGGCACTATGGGGGATACGCAGTATTTT	CASSLYISGTMGDTQYF	TRBV28	.	.	TRBJ2-3
TGTGCCAGTCGGACGCTACCCTACAATGAGCAGTTCTTC	CASRTLPYNEQFF	TRBV2	.	.	TRBJ2-1